A selection of T cell receptor beta chains follows, all from one sample in a study of blood T cell repertoires in COVID-19. Repertoires were generated with immunoSEQ multiplex PCR, while TCRdb's copy carries only in-frame clones and drops some. The sample shows some 220,000 clones, about 83% of them seen only once. Sequencing was carried out using peripheral blood. The receptors shown here come from a woman aged 25-40 years with COVID-19, enrolled during active disease. The CDR3 runs from the conserved cysteine through the conserved F or W. Each record gives: CDR3 DNA, CDR3 protein, V gene, clone size, J gene, D gene. D genes are given only for firm matches. Rows may omit the clone size; those that give it use once, few, many or a size class.

CDR3nt: TGCAGCGTTGAGGGAGGAGGGCTCGAGCAGTACTTC; CDR3aa: CSVEGGGLEQYF; v_gene: TRBV29-1; abundance: NA; j_gene: TRBJ2-7; d_gene: NA
CDR3nt: TGTGCCAGCAGCCCCTACTCGGGAGGTTGGGAGACCCAGTACTTC; CDR3aa: CASSPYSGGWETQYF; v_gene: TRBV7-2; abundance: NA; j_gene: TRBJ2-5; d_gene: TRBD2
CDR3nt: TGCGCCAGCAGCCAGTCAACAGGGAACACTGAAGCTTTCTTT; CDR3aa: CASSQSTGNTEAFF; v_gene: TRBV5-1; abundance: NA; j_gene: TRBJ1-1; d_gene: NA
CDR3nt: TGCGCCAGCAGCCCCACAAGACAGGCCTACTATGGCTACACCTTC; CDR3aa: CASSPTRQAYYGYTF; v_gene: TRBV4-1; abundance: NA; j_gene: TRBJ1-2; d_gene: NA
CDR3nt: TGTGCCAGCAGACTTAGGGACATAAGGGGAGATGAGCAGTTCTTC; CDR3aa: CASRLRDIRGDEQFF; v_gene: TRBV27; abundance: NA; j_gene: TRBJ2-1; d_gene: NA
CDR3nt: TGTGCCAGCAGCTCTGTAGATTCTAGAGAAAAACTGTTTTTT; CDR3aa: CASSSVDSREKLFF; v_gene: TRBV5-6; abundance: once; j_gene: TRBJ1-4; d_gene: NA
CDR3nt: TGTGCCAGCAGCGAGGGAACAGGGAGAAACACCATATATTTT; CDR3aa: CASSEGTGRNTIYF; v_gene: TRBV5-4; abundance: NA; j_gene: TRBJ1-3; d_gene: NA
CDR3nt: TGCGCCAGCAGTGTTAGCGGGAGCGGGGCTAGCACAGATACGCAGTATTTT; CDR3aa: CASSVSGSGASTDTQYF; v_gene: TRBV10-2; abundance: once; j_gene: TRBJ2-3; d_gene: TRBD2
CDR3nt: TGTGCCAGCAGTGAGGAGCGGGACACAGATACGCAGTATTTT; CDR3aa: CASSEERDTDTQYF; v_gene: TRBV6-2/TRBV6-3; abundance: once; j_gene: TRBJ2-3; d_gene: TRBD2
CDR3nt: TGTGCCAGCAGTGAAGACCGAGGTGAAGCTTTCTTT; CDR3aa: CASSEDRGEAFF; v_gene: TRBV2; abundance: NA; j_gene: TRBJ1-1; d_gene: NA
CDR3nt: TGCGCCAGCAGTTCGGGCTCTGGAAACACCATATATTTT; CDR3aa: CASSSGSGNTIYF; v_gene: TRBV5-1; abundance: NA; j_gene: TRBJ1-3; d_gene: NA
CDR3nt: TGTGCCAGCAGCCCAAGCCCGACTAGCGGGGGCCGTGAGCAGTTCTTC; CDR3aa: CASSPSPTSGGREQFF; v_gene: TRBV7-8; abundance: NA; j_gene: TRBJ2-1; d_gene: TRBD2
CDR3nt: TGTGCCAGCAGCCAAGATCCCCAGGGGGCGCGGGAGCAGTTCTTC; CDR3aa: CASSQDPQGAREQFF; v_gene: TRBV3-1/TRBV3-2; abundance: NA; j_gene: TRBJ2-1; d_gene: TRBD1
CDR3nt: TGTGCCAGCAGCCTGGGACAGGGTGGGTTCTACGAGCAGTACTTC; CDR3aa: CASSLGQGGFYEQYF; v_gene: TRBV6-2/TRBV6-3; abundance: NA; j_gene: TRBJ2-7; d_gene: TRBD1
CDR3nt: TGTGCCAGCAGCCAAGATCGGTGGGGCCGACAGGCCGCGAACACCGGGGAGCTGTTTTTT; CDR3aa: CASSQDRWGRQAANTGELFF; v_gene: TRBV3-1/TRBV3-2; abundance: NA; j_gene: TRBJ2-2; d_gene: NA
CDR3nt: TGTGCCAGCAGTGAACAGGGGGTAACTCTGAACACTGAAGCTTTCTTT; CDR3aa: CASSEQGVTLNTEAFF; v_gene: TRBV2; abundance: NA; j_gene: TRBJ1-1; d_gene: TRBD1
CDR3nt: TGCAGCGTTGAAGATCCGGTCAGGGGGCGTGTATCTGAGCAGTTCTTC; CDR3aa: CSVEDPVRGRVSEQFF; v_gene: TRBV29-1; abundance: NA; j_gene: TRBJ2-1; d_gene: TRBD1
CDR3nt: TGTGCCAGCAGCTTAGGCAGGGGCTTTGGCGCTACGTACCAAGAGACCCAGTACTTC; CDR3aa: CASSLGRGFGATYQETQYF; v_gene: TRBV13; abundance: NA; j_gene: TRBJ2-5; d_gene: NA
CDR3nt: TGTGCCAGCAGCCCTCGGTTGGGGGGGGGTCGTACCTATGGCTACACCTTC; CDR3aa: CASSPRLGGGRTYGYTF; v_gene: TRBV9; abundance: NA; j_gene: TRBJ1-2; d_gene: NA
CDR3nt: TGTGCCAGCAGCCCCGGGACAGGGCCGTACGAGCAGTACTTC; CDR3aa: CASSPGTGPYEQYF; v_gene: TRBV11-3; abundance: NA; j_gene: TRBJ2-7; d_gene: TRBD1
CDR3nt: TGTGCCAGCAGGACTAGCGGGGACAATGAGCAGTTCTTC; CDR3aa: CASRTSGDNEQFF; v_gene: TRBV12-3/TRBV12-4; abundance: NA; j_gene: TRBJ2-1; d_gene: TRBD2
CDR3nt: TGTGCCACCAGCAGAGATAGGGGCTATGGCTACACCTTC; CDR3aa: CATSRDRGYGYTF; v_gene: TRBV15; abundance: NA; j_gene: TRBJ1-2; d_gene: NA
CDR3nt: TGCGCCAGCAGCCAAACAGGGACAGGGAGCGGCACAGATACGCAGTATTTT; CDR3aa: CASSQTGTGSGTDTQYF; v_gene: TRBV4-3; abundance: NA; j_gene: TRBJ2-3; d_gene: TRBD1
CDR3nt: TGTGCCAGCAGTCTCGCGCGGACTAGCGGTAACACCGGGGAGCTGTTTTTT; CDR3aa: CASSLARTSGNTGELFF; v_gene: TRBV3-1/TRBV3-2; abundance: once; j_gene: TRBJ2-2; d_gene: TRBD2
CDR3nt: TGTGCCAGCAGCCAAGGGTTTCGGGAAAAACTGTTTTTT; CDR3aa: CASSQGFREKLFF; v_gene: TRBV3-1/TRBV3-2; abundance: NA; j_gene: TRBJ1-4; d_gene: NA
CDR3nt: TGTGCCAGCTCACCACCTGGGACAGGGACTGGAAACACCATATATTTT; CDR3aa: CASSPPGTGTGNTIYF; v_gene: TRBV18; abundance: NA; j_gene: TRBJ1-3; d_gene: TRBD1
CDR3nt: TGTGCCAGCAGCTTAACGGCCTCCGATGAGCAGTTCTTC; CDR3aa: CASSLTASDEQFF; v_gene: TRBV7-3; abundance: NA; j_gene: TRBJ2-1; d_gene: NA
CDR3nt: TGCGCCAGCGGAAGGAGCTCCTACGAGCAGTACTTC; CDR3aa: CASGRSSYEQYF; v_gene: TRBV10-1; abundance: few; j_gene: TRBJ2-7; d_gene: NA
CDR3nt: TGCAGTGCTAGTTTTGGACTAGCGGTTCTAAACGTAAAGACCCAGTACTTC; CDR3aa: CSASFGLAVLNVKTQYF; v_gene: TRBV20-1; abundance: NA; j_gene: TRBJ2-5; d_gene: TRBD2
CDR3nt: TGCGCCAGCAGCTTGCCCAAACTAGCGGGAGACAATGAGCAGTTCTTC; CDR3aa: CASSLPKLAGDNEQFF; v_gene: TRBV5-1; abundance: few; j_gene: TRBJ2-1; d_gene: TRBD2
CDR3nt: TGTGCCAGCAGTGACAGGAGGACCGGGGAGCTGTTTTTT; CDR3aa: CASSDRRTGELFF; v_gene: TRBV2; abundance: once; j_gene: TRBJ2-2; d_gene: NA
CDR3nt: TGTGCCAGCAGACTTACAGGGAACACTGAAGCTTTCTTT; CDR3aa: CASRLTGNTEAFF; v_gene: TRBV12-3/TRBV12-4; abundance: NA; j_gene: TRBJ1-1; d_gene: NA
CDR3nt: TGCAGCGTTAAGACTAGCGGGATCCCCACAGATACGCAGTATTTT; CDR3aa: CSVKTSGIPTDTQYF; v_gene: TRBV29-1; abundance: NA; j_gene: TRBJ2-3; d_gene: TRBD2
CDR3nt: TGTGCCAGCAGTCCGGGACAGGGAACCAACGTCCTGACTTTC; CDR3aa: CASSPGQGTNVLTF; v_gene: TRBV6-4; abundance: few; j_gene: TRBJ2-6; d_gene: TRBD1
CDR3nt: TGTGCCAGCAGCTTAGTCGTCAGGGGAATAGTCTACGAGCAGTACTTC; CDR3aa: CASSLVVRGIVYEQYF; v_gene: TRBV7-2; abundance: NA; j_gene: TRBJ2-7; d_gene: NA
CDR3nt: TGTGCCACCAGCCAGGGGGCCACTGAAGCTTTCTTT; CDR3aa: CATSQGATEAFF; v_gene: TRBV15; abundance: NA; j_gene: TRBJ1-1; d_gene: TRBD1
CDR3nt: TGTGCCAGCAGTCTTAGACAGGGGGCTTACAATGAGCAGTTCTTC; CDR3aa: CASSLRQGAYNEQFF; v_gene: TRBV3-1/TRBV3-2; abundance: NA; j_gene: TRBJ2-1; d_gene: TRBD1
CDR3nt: TGTGCCAGTAATATACCAGGTCGCGTCACTGAAGCTTTCTTT; CDR3aa: CASNIPGRVTEAFF; v_gene: TRBV19; abundance: once; j_gene: TRBJ1-1; d_gene: NA
CDR3nt: TGTGCCAGCAGCTTAGATGAGGCACGGGTGGAGTTAGATACGCAGTATTTT; CDR3aa: CASSLDEARVELDTQYF; v_gene: TRBV7-2; abundance: NA; j_gene: TRBJ2-3; d_gene: NA
CDR3nt: TGTGCCAGCAGCCAAGGACTAGCGGGGGGCGCAGATACGCAGTATTTT; CDR3aa: CASSQGLAGGADTQYF; v_gene: TRBV3-1/TRBV3-2; abundance: NA; j_gene: TRBJ2-3; d_gene: TRBD2